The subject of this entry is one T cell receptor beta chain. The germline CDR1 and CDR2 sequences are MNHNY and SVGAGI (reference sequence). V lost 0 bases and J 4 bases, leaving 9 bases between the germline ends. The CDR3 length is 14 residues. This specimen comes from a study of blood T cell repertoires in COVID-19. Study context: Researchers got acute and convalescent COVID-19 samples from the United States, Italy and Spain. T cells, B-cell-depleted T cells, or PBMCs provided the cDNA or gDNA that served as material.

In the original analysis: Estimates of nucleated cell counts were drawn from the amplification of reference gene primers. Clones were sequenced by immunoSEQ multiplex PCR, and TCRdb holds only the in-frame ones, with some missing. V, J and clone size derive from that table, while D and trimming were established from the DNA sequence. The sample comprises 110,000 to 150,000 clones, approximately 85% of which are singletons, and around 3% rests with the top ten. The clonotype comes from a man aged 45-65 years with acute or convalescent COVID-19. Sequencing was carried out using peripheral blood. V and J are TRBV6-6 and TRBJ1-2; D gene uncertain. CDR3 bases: TGTGCCAGCAGTTACTCTACGGGTGTCTATGGCTACACCTTC. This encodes CASSYSTGVYGYTF.